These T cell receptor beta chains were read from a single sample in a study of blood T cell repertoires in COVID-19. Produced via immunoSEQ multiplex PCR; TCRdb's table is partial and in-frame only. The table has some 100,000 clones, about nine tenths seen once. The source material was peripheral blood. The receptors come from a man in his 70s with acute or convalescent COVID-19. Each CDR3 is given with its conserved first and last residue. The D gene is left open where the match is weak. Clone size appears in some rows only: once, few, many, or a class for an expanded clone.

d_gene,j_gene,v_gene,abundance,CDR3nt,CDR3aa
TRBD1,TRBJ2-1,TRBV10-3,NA,TGTGCCATCAGTCCGGGACAGTCTTACAATGAGCAGTTCTTC,CAISPGQSYNEQFF
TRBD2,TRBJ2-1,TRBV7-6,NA,TGTGCCAGCAGCAAACCCCAGCGGGGGGGCTTTGAGCAGTTCTTC,CASSKPQRGGFEQFF
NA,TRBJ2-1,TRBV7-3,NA,TGTGCCAGCAGCTCCGGTGATTCTGTGCAGTTCTTC,CASSSGDSVQFF
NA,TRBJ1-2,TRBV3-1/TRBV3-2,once,TGTGCCAGCAGCCAAATTCCAGGCCCCTATGGCTACACCTTC,CASSQIPGPYGYTF
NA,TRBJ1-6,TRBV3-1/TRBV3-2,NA,TGTGCCAGCAGCCTCGCCGGGAGCTCCTATAATTCACCCCTCCACTTT,CASSLAGSSYNSPLHF
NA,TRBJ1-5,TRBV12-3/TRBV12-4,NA,TGTGCCAGCAGTTTAATCGCGCAGCCCCAGCATTTT,CASSLIAQPQHF
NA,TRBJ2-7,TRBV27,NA,TGTGCCAGCAGAGTGGTCCCACAGGGACCCTACGAGCAGTACTTC,CASRVVPQGPYEQYF
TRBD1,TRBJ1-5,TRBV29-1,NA,TGCAGCGTTGGGACAGGGGCTAGCAATCAGCCCCAGCATTTT,CSVGTGASNQPQHF
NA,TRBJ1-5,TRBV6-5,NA,TGTGCCAGCAGTCCAAATAGCAATCAGCCCCAGCATTTT,CASSPNSNQPQHF
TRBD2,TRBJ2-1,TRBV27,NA,TGTGCCAGCAGTCGACTAGCGGGGGTTGTCGATGAGCAGTTCTTC,CASSRLAGVVDEQFF
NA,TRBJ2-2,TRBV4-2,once,TGTGCCAGCAGCCAGGGGGGACTTGGGGCCGGGGAGCTGTTTTTT,CASSQGGLGAGELFF
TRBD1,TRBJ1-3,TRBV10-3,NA,TGTGCCGCCCGCCCCGGGACAGGCGCAATTAGCTCTGGAAACACCATATATTTT,CAARPGTGAISSGNTIYF
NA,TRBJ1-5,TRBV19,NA,TGTGCCAGTAGCATGTCAGGGGTAGGCAATCAGCCCCAGCATTTT,CASSMSGVGNQPQHF
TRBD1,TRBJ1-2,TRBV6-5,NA,TGTGCCAGCAGTCTAGCCCAGGGGGAAGGGGGCTACACCTTC,CASSLAQGEGGYTF
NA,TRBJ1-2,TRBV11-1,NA,TGTGCCAGCAGCTTAGCAGGGGCCCTCCACTATGGCTACACCTTC,CASSLAGALHYGYTF
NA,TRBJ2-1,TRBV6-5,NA,TGTGCCAGCGGTCTAGGGCGGGTAACAAACAATGAGCAGTTCTTC,CASGLGRVTNNEQFF
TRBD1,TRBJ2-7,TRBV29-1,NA,TGCAGCGTACTGGACAGGGTAACCTACGAGCAGTACTTC,CSVLDRVTYEQYF
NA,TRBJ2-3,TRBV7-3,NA,TGTGCCAGCAGCTTAAATCCGGGAACGAACACAGATACGCAGTATTTT,CASSLNPGTNTDTQYF
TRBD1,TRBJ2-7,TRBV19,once,TGTGCCAGTAGTATCCAGACAGGGGCGTACTACGAGCAGTACTTC,CASSIQTGAYYEQYF
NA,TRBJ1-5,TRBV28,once,TGTGCCAGCAGTCTTGGGACACCGAGCAATCAGCCCCAGCATTTT,CASSLGTPSNQPQHF
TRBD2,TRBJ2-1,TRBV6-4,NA,TGTGCCAGCAGTGTGCGCCTAGCGGACCGCAATGAGCAGTTCTTC,CASSVRLADRNEQFF
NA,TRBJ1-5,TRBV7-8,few,TGTGCCAGCAGCCCCCGGGTCTCGTCTCTTAATCAGCCCCAGCATTTT,CASSPRVSSLNQPQHF
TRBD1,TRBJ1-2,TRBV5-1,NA,TGCGCCAGCAGCTTGGACGGGACAGGGGGGAACTATGGCTACACCTTC,CASSLDGTGGNYGYTF
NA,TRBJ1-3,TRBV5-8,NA,TGTGCCAGCAGCTTGGCCCGTGTAAACACCATATATTTT,CASSLARVNTIYF
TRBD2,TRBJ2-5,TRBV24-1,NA,TGTGCCACCAGCCCCTCCCGGGGAGGGTCTGAGACCCAGTACTTC,CATSPSRGGSETQYF
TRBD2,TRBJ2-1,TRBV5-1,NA,TGCGCCAGCAGCTTGTCCAGCGGGAGCTCCTACAATGAGCAGTTCTTC,CASSLSSGSSYNEQFF
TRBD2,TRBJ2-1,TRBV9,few,TGTGCCAGCAGCGCTGGACTAGCGGGGGGCCTCTACAATGAGCAGTTCTTC,CASSAGLAGGLYNEQFF
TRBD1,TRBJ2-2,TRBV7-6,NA,TGTGCCAGCAGCTCCATTCGAAGGGACAGGGGGCGCACCGGGGAGCTGTTTTTT,CASSSIRRDRGRTGELFF
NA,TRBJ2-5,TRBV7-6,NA,TGTGCCAGCAGCGTAATGACAGGCGCCGCTGAGACCCAGTACTTC,CASSVMTGAAETQYF
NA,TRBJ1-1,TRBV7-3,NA,TGTGCCAGCAGCTTATCAGGGGACACTGAAGCTTTCTTT,CASSLSGDTEAFF
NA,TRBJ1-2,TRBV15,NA,TGTGCCACCAGCAGATCCCCCGGGACATTACATGGCTACACCTTC,CATSRSPGTLHGYTF
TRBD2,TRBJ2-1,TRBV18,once,TGTGCCAGCTCAGTTACTAGCGGGGTCTCCTACAATGAGCAGTTCTTC,CASSVTSGVSYNEQFF
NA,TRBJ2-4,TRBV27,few,TGTGCCAGCAGCAAAAACAGGGTAGCCAAAAACATTCAGTACTTC,CASSKNRVAKNIQYF
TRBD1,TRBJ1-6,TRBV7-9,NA,TGTGCCAGCAGCTTAAAGGACAGGGGAAAAAATTCACCCCTCCACTTT,CASSLKDRGKNSPLHF
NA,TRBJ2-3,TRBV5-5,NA,TGTGCCAGCAGCTTCCCGGCAGATACGCAGTATTTT,CASSFPADTQYF
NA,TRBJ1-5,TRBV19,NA,TGTGCCAGTAGTATCCCAGGGAGGAATAGCAATCAGCCCCAGCATTTT,CASSIPGRNSNQPQHF
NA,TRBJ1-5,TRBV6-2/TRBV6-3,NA,TGTGCCAGCAGTCCCCGTGGAAGGGGAAACAATCAGCCCCAGCATTTT,CASSPRGRGNNQPQHF
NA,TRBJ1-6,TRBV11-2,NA,TGTGCCAGCAGCTTAGGATCGGGAACCTATACAAATTCACCCCTCCACTTT,CASSLGSGTYTNSPLHF
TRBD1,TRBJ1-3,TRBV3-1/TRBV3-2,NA,TGTGCCAGCAGCCATCGACAGGGTGGAAACACCATATATTTT,CASSHRQGGNTIYF
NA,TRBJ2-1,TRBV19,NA,TGTGCCAGTAGAAAACGGGGGTACAATGAGCAGTTCTTC,CASRKRGYNEQFF
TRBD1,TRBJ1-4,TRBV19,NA,TGTGCCAGTAGTTCTCACGCAGGGGGACCAAATGAAAAACTGTTTTTT,CASSSHAGGPNEKLFF
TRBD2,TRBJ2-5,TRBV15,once,TGTGCCACCAGCAGGTCCCCGGGACTAGCGGGAGAAGAGACCCAGTACTTC,CATSRSPGLAGEETQYF
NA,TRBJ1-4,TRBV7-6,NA,TGTGCCAGCAGCTTAGGCAGGGATAATGAAAAACTGTTTTTT,CASSLGRDNEKLFF
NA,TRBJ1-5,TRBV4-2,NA,TGTGCCAGCAGCCAAGATTTACAGGTCCCCCAGCCCCAGCATTTT,CASSQDLQVPQPQHF
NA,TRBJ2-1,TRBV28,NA,TGTGCCAGCAAAGGTACCCCGGGCTCCTACAATGAGCAGTTCTTC,CASKGTPGSYNEQFF
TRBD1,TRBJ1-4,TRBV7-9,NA,TGTGCCAGCAGCCTACAGGGGGCGGCTAATGAAAAACTGTTTTTT,CASSLQGAANEKLFF
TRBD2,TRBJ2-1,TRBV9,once,TGTGCCAGCAGCGACCGGGACTATCTCCGTTACGGCTCCTACAATGAGCAGTTCTTC,CASSDRDYLRYGSYNEQFF
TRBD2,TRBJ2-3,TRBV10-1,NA,TGCGCCAGCAGTGAGAGGGAGAGCGGGGGGGATGAAGATACGCAGTATTTT,CASSERESGGDEDTQYF
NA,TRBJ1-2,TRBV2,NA,TGTGCCAGCAGTGAAGCGCCGGACTATGGCTACACCTTC,CASSEAPDYGYTF
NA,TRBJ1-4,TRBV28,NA,TGTGCCAGCAGCAACGGACAGACGAATAATGAAAAACTGTTTTTT,CASSNGQTNNEKLFF
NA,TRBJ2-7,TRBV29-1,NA,TGCAGCGTTGAAGAGACTCGTAACTCCTACGAGCAGTACTTC,CSVEETRNSYEQYF
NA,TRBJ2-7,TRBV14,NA,TGTGCCAGCAGCCAGTATACAGGGTCCTACGAGCAGTACTTC,CASSQYTGSYEQYF
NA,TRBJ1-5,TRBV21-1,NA,TGTGCCAGCAGCAAACCCCCCCTGACACCCGATGTCATTTTT,CASSKPPLTPDVIF
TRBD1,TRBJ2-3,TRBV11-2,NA,TGTGCCAGCAGCTTAGACAGGGGGCCAGATACGCAGTATTTT,CASSLDRGPDTQYF
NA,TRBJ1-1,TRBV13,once,TGTGCCAGCAGTTTTTCCTTGAACACTGAAGCTTTCTTT,CASSFSLNTEAFF